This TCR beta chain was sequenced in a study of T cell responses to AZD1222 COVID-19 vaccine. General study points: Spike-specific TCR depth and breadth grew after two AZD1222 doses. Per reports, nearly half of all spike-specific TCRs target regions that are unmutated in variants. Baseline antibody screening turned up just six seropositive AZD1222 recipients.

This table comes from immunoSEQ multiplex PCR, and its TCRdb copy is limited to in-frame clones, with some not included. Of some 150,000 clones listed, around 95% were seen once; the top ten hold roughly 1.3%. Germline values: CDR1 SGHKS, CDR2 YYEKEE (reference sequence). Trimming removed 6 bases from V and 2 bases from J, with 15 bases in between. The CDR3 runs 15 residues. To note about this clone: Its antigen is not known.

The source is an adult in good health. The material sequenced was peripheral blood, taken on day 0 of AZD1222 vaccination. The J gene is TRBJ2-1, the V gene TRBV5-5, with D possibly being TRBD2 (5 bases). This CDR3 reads CASTKSGDTYNEQFF. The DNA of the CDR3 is TGTGCCAGCACCAAGAGCGGTGATACCTACAATGAGCAGTTCTTC. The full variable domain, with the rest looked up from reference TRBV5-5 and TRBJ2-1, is DAGVTQSPTHLIKTRGQQVTLRCSPISGHKSVSWYQQVLGQGPQFIFQYYEKEERGRGNFPDRFSARQFPNYSSELNVNALLLGDSALYLCASTKSGDTYNEQFFGPGTRLTVL.